The present TCR beta chain was sequenced within a study of STAT5B mutations in CD4+ large granular lymphocyte leukemia. The survey-level immunoSEQ assay was used. Clones were sequenced by immunoSEQ multiplex PCR, and TCRdb holds only the in-frame ones, with some missing. The table has 40,000 to 45,000 clones, roughly 84% seen once. Sequences were obtained from CD4+ T cells from blood buffy coats. The TCR was taken from a human donor in good health.

CDR3 in amino acids: CASSLRRSGDRTYEQYF. DNA of the CDR3: TGTGCCAGCAGTTTACGGCGGTCGGGGGACAGAACCTACGAGCAGTACTTC. J is TRBJ2-7 and V is TRBV28, with D tentatively TRBD1 (7 bases). The germline gives CDR1 MDHEN, CDR2 SYDVKM. This CDR3 is built from 17 residues. V dropped 2 bases and J dropped 2 bases, with 19 bases sitting between them. Based on the CDR3 plus reference TRBV28 and TRBJ2-7, the full variable domain is DVKVTQSSRYLVKRTGEKVFLECVQDMDHENMFWYRQDPGLGLRLIYFSYDVKMKEKGDIPEGYSVSREKKERFSLILESASTNQTSMYLCASSLRRSGDRTYEQYFGPGTRLTVT.